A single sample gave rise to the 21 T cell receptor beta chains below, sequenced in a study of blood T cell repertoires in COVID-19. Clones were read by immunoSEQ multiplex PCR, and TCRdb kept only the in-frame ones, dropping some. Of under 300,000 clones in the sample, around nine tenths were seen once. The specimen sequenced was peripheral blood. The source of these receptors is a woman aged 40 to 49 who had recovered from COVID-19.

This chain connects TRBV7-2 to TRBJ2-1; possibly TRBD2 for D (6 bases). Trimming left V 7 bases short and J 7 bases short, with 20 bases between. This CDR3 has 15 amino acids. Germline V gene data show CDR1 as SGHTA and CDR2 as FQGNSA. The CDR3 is CASTIWSGSGNEQFF. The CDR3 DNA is TGTGCCAGCACCATATGGTCCGGAAGCGGGAATGAGCAGTTCTTC.

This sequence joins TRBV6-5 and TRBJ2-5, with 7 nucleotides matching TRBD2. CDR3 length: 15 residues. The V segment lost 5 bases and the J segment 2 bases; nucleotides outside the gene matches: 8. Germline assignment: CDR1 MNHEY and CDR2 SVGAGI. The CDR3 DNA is TGTGCCAGCAGTAGAGGGCTAGCGGCTCAAGAGACCCAGTACTTC. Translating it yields CASSRGLAAQETQYF.

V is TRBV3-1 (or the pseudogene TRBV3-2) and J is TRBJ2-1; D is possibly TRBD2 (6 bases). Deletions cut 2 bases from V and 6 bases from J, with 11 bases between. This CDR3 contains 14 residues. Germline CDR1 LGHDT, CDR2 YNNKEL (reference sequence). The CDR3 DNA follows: TGTGCCAGCAGCCAATCTCTCGGGGGCAATGAGCAGTTCTTC. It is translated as CASSQSLGGNEQFF.

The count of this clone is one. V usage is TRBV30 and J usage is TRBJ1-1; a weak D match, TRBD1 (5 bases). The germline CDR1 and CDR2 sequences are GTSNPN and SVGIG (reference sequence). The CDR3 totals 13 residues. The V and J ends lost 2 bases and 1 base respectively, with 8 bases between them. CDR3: CAWSRGENTEAFF. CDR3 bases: TGTGCCTGGAGTAGGGGTGAGAACACTGAAGCTTTCTTT.

The CDR3 region has the DNA TGTGCCAGTAGTATCTCAGGGGAGGGCACTGAAGCTTTCTTT. This encodes CASSISGEGTEAFF. The V call is TRBV19, the J call TRBJ1-1; D is perhaps TRBD1 (6 bases). Trimming pared 3 bases from V and 4 bases from J, leaving 12 bases between. The germline V gene encodes CDR1 LNHDA and CDR2 SQIVND (reference sequence). This CDR3 contains 14 residues. The full variable domain, with the rest looked up from reference TRBV19 and TRBJ1-1, is DGGITQSPKYLFRKEGQNVTLSCEQNLNHDAMYWYRQDPGQGLRLIYYSQIVNDFQKGDIAEGYSVSREKKESFPLTVTSAQKNPTAFYLCASSISGEGTEAFFGQGTRLTVV.

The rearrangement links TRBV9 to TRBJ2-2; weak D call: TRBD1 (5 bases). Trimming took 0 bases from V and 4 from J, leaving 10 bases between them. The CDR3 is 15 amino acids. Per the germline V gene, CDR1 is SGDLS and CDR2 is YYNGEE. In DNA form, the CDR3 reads TGTGCCAGCAGCGTAGATGAAGGGGCCACCGGGGAGCTGTTTTTT. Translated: CASSVDEGATGELFF.

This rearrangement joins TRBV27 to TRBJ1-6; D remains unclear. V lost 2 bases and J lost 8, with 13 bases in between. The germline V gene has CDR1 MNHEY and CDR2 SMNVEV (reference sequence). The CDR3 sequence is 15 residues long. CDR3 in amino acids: CASSLREGSHSPLHF. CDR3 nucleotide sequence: TGTGCCAGCAGTTTAAGAGAGGGATCCCATTCACCCCTCCACTTT.

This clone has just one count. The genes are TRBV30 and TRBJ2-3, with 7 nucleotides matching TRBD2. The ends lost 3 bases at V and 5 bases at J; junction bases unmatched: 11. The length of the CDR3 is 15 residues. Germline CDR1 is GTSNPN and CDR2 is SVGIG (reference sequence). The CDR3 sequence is CAWSLGGRSVDTQYF. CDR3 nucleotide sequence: TGTGCCTGGAGCCTCGGCGGGAGATCGGTAGATACGCAGTATTTT.

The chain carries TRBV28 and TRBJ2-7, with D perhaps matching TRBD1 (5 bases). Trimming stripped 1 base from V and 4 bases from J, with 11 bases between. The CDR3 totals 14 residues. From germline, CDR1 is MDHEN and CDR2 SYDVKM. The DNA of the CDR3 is TGTGCCAGCAGTTTATCCCAGGGTGGGTACGAGCAGTACTTC. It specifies CASSLSQGGYEQYF. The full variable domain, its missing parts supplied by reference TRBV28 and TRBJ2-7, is DVKVTQSSRYLVKRTGEKVFLECVQDMDHENMFWYRQDPGLGLRLIYFSYDVKMKEKGDIPEGYSVSREKKERFSLILESASTNQTSMYLCASSLSQGGYEQYFGPGTRLTVT.

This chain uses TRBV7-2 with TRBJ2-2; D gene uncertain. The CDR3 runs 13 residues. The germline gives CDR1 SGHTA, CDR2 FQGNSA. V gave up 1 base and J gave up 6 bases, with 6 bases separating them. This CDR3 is CASSLVRSGELFF. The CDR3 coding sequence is TGTGCCAGCAGCTTAGTTAGATCCGGGGAGCTGTTTTTT.

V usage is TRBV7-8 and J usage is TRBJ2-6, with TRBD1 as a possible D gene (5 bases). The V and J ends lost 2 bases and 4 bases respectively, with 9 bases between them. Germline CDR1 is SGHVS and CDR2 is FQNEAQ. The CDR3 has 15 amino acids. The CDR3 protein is CASSLQGVGANVLTF. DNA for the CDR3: TGTGCCAGCAGCTTACAGGGTGTCGGGGCCAACGTCCTGACTTTC.

The DNA for the CDR3 is TGCGCCAGCAGCTTACAGGTACCTGGGGCCAACGTCCTGACTTTC. It yields the protein CASSLQVPGANVLTF. The rearrangement links TRBV5-1 to TRBJ2-6; TRBD1 might be the D (5 bases). Between the trimmed V and J ends, which lost 2 bases and 2 bases, there was a span of 8 bases. Germline-derived CDR1 and CDR2 are SGHRS and YFSETQ. The CDR3 is 15 amino acids.

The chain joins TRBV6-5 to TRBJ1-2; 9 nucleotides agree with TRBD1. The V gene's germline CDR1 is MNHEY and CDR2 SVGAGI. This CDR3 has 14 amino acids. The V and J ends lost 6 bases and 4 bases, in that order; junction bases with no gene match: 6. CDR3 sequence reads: CASRDRGAGYGYTF. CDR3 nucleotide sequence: TGTGCCAGCAGGGACAGGGGAGCGGGCTATGGCTACACCTTC.

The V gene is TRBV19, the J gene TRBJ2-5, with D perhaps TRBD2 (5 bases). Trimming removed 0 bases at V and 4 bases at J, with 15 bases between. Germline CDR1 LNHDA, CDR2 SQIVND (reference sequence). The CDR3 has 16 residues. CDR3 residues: CASSIDPQGGTETQYF. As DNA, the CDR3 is TGTGCCAGTAGTATAGATCCCCAAGGAGGCACAGAGACCCAGTACTTC. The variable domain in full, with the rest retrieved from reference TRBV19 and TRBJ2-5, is DGGITQSPKYLFRKEGQNVTLSCEQNLNHDAMYWYRQDPGQGLRLIYYSQIVNDFQKGDIAEGYSVSREKKESFPLTVTSAQKNPTAFYLCASSIDPQGGTETQYFGPGTRLLVL.

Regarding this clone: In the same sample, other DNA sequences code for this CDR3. CDR3 bases: TGTGCCAGCAGCTTGACAGGGGATCAGCCCCAGCATTTT. Residues: CASSLTGDQPQHF. The rearrangement joins TRBV12-3 or TRBV12-4 to TRBJ1-5; TRBD1 matches 8 bases. The CDR3 covers 13 residues. The trim removed 6 bases at V and 5 bases at J, leaving 3 bases unmatched.

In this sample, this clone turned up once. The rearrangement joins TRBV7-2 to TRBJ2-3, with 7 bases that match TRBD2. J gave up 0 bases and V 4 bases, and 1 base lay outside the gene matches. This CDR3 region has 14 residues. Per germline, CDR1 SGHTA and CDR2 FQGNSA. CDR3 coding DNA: TGTGCCAGCAGCTATAGCGGGAGCACAGATACGCAGTATTTT. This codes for CASSYSGSTDTQYF.

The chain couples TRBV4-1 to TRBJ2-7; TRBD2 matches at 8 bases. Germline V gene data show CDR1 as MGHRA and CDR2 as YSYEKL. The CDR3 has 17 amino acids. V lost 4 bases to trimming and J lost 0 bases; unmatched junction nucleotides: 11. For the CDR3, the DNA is TGCGCCAGCAGCCGGGGGGTAGCGGGAATAAACTCCTACGAGCAGTACTTC. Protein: CASSRGVAGINSYEQYF.

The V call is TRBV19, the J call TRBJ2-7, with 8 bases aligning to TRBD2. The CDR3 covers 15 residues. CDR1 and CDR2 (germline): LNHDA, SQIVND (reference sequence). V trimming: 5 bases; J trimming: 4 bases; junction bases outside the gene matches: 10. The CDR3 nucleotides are TGTGCCAGTAGTGGCGTCGGGGGGGCGGGATACGAGCAGTACTTC. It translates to CASSGVGGAGYEQYF.

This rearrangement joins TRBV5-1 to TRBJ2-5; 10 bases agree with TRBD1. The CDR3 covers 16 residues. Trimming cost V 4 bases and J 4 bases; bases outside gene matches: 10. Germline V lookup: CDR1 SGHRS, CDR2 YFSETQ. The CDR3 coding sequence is TGCGCCAGCAGCCGGTCCGGGACAGGGGTTGGAGAGACCCAGTACTTC. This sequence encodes CASSRSGTGVGETQYF. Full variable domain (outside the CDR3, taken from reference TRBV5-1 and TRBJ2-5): KAGVTQTPRYLIKTRGQQVTLSCSPISGHRSVSWYQQTPGQGLQFLFEYFSETQRNKGNFPGRFSGRQFSNSRSEMNVSTLELGDSALYLCASSRSGTGVGETQYFGPGTRLLVL.

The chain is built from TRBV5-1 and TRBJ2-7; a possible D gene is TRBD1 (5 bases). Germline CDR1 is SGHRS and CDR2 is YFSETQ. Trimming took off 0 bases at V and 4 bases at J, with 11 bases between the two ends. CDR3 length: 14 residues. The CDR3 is CASSLAQGGYEQYF. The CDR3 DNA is TGCGCCAGCAGCTTGGCCCAGGGTGGGTACGAGCAGTACTTC.

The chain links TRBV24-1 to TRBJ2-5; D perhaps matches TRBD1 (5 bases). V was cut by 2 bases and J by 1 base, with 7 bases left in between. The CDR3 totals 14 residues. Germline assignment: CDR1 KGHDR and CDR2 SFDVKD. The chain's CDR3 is CATSDWTSQETQYF. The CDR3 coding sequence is TGTGCCACCAGTGATTGGACATCCCAAGAGACCCAGTACTTC.